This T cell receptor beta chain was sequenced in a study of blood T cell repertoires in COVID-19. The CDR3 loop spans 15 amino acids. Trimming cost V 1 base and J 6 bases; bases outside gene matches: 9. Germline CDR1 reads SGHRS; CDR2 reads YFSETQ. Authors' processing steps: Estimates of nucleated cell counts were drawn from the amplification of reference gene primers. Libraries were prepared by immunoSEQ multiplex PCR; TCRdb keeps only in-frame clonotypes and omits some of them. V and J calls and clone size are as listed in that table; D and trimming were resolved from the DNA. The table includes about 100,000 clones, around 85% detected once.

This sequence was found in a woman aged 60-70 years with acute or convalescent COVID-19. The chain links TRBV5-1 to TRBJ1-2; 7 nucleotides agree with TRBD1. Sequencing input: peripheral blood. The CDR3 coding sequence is TGCGCCAGCAGCTTGCCGGGGACAGCTTTAGATGGCTACACCTTC. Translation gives CASSLPGTALDGYTF.